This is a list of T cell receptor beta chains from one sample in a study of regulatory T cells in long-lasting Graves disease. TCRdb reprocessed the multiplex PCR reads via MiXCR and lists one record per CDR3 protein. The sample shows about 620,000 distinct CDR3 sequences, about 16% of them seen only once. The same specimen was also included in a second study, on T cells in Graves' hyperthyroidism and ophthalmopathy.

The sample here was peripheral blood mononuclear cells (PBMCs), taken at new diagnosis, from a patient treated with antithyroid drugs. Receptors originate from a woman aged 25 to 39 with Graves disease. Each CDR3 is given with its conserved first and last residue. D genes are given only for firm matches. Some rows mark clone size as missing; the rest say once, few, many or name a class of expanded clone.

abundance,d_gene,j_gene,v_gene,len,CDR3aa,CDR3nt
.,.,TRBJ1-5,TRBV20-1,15,CSATVGAFGNQPQHF,TGCAGTGCCACCGTAGGCGCCTTTGGCAATCAGCCCCAGCATTTT
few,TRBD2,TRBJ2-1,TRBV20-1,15,CSATGLAGVSNEQFF,TGCAGTGCTACGGGACTAGCGGGAGTATCGAATGAGCAGTTCTTC
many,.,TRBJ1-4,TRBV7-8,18,CASSLVRWGIVTNEKLFF,TGTGCCAGCAGCTTAGTTCGGTGGGGGATCGTAACTAATGAAAAACTGTTTTTT
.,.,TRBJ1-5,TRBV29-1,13,CSVEFMVGQPQHF,TGCAGCGTTGAATTTATGGTCGGTCAGCCCCAGCATTTT
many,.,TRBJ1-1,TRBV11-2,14,CASSLPGAGTEAFF,TGTGCCAGCAGCCTGCCGGGGGCCGGCACTGAAGCTTTCTTT
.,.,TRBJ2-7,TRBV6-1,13,CASSTGRGVEQYF,TGTGCCAGCAGCACGGGGCGGGGCGTCGAGCAGTACTTC
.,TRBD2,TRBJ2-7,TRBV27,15,CASSKKGLAAYEQYF,TGTGCCAGCAGTAAAAAGGGACTAGCGGCCTACGAGCAGTACTTC
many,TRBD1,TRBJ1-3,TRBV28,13,CASRRQGGNTIYF,TGTGCCAGCAGGCGACAGGGGGGAAACACCATATATTTT
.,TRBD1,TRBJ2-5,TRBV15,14,CATSRGGTEETQYF,TGTGCCACCAGCAGAGGTGGGACAGAAGAGACCCAGTACTTC
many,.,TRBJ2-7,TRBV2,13,CASSLTGFSEQYF,TGTGCCAGCAGTCTCACAGGGTTTTCGGAGCAGTACTTC
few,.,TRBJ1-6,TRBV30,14,CAWSIRGSGSPLHF,TGTGCCTGGAGTATCAGGGGAAGTGGGTCACCCCTCCACTTT
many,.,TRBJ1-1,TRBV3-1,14,CASSYQGLLEGAFF,TGTGCCAGCAGCTACCAGGGACTTCTTGAGGGAGCTTTCTTT
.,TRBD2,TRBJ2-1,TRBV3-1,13,CASGRAGNNEQFF,TGTGCCAGCGGACGAGCGGGGAACAATGAGCAGTTCTTC
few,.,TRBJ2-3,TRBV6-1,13,CASSDYPGNTQYF,TGTGCCAGCAGTGACTATCCCGGGAATACGCAGTATTTT
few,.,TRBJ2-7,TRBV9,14,CASSVGTDTYEQYF,TGTGCCAGCAGCGTAGGGACGGACACTTACGAGCAGTACTTC
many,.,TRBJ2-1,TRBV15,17,CATSRDLGLLGANEQFF,TGTGCCACCAGCAGAGATCTAGGGCTATTAGGGGCCAATGAGCAGTTCTTC
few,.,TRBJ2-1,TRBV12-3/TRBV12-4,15,CASSARRGNTNEQFF,TGTGCCAGCAGCGCCAGGCGCGGGAATACAAATGAGCAGTTCTTC
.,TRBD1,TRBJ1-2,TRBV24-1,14,CATSDPGTGSGYTF,TGTGCCACCAGTGATCCCGGGACAGGGAGCGGGTACACCTTC
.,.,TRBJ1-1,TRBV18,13,CASSPGYDTEAFF,TGTGCCAGCTCACCAGGGTATGACACTGAAGCTTTCTTT
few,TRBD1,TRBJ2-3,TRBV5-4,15,CASSGGQGWTDTQYF,TGTGCCAGCAGCGGCGGACAGGGTTGGACAGATACGCAGTATTTT
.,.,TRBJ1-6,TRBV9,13,CASSVALDSPLHF,TGTGCCAGCAGCGTAGCTCTGGATTCACCCCTCCACTTT
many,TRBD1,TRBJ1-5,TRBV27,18,CASSPTQGQGVGNQPQHF,TGTGCCAGCAGTCCCACGCAAGGACAGGGTGTAGGCAATCAGCCCCAGCATTTT
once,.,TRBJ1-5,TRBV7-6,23,CASSLIPGQGYEQYFGPGQPQHF,.
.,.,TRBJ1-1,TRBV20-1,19,CSARRGGLSARIMNTEAFF,TGCAGTGCGCGCCGGGGGGGGCTCAGTGCAAGGATCATGAACACTGAAGCTTTCTTT
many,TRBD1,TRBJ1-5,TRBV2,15,CASSEGYRGVQPQHF,TGTGCCAGCAGTGAAGGGTACAGGGGGGTTCAGCCCCAGCATTTT
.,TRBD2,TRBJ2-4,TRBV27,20,CASSDLTSGRGPRAKNIQYF,TGTGCCAGCAGTGACCTGACTAGCGGGAGAGGACCACGTGCCAAAAACATTCAGTACTTC
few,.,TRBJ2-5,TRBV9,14,CASSAAGGAETQYF,TGTGCCAGCAGCGCAGCCGGGGGAGCGGAGACCCAGTACTTC
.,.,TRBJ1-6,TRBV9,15,CASNRDPRDNSPLHF,TGTGCCAGCAACAGGGACCCCAGGGATAATTCACCCCTCCACTTT
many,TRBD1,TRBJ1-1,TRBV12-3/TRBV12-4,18,CASRNSGQGWSEDTEAFF,TGTGCCAGCAGGAATTCGGGACAGGGGTGGAGTGAGGACACTGAAGCTTTCTTT
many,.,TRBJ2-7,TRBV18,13,CASSPRDFNEQYF,TGTGCCAGCTCACCTAGGGATTTCAACGAGCAGTACTTC
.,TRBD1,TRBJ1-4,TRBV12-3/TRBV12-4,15,CASSQLQGLGEKLFF,TGTGCCAGCAGCCAGCTACAGGGGTTAGGTGAAAAACTGTTTTTT
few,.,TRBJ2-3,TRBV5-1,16,CASSLLAEISTDTQYF,TGCGCCAGCAGCTTGTTGGCGGAGATAAGCACAGATACGCAGTATTTT
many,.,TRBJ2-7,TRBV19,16,CASSISGRRETYEQYF,TGTGCCAGTAGTATTTCGGGCAGGCGAGAGACCTACGAGCAGTACTTC
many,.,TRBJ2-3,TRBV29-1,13,CSVEDMAQHTQYF,TGCAGCGTTGAAGATATGGCCCAACATACGCAGTATTTT
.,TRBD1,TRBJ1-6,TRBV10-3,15,CAISESFGTGADLHF,TGTGCCATCAGTGAGTCTTTTGGGACAGGGGCGGACCTCCACTTT
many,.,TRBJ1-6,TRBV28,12,CASRSTGSPLHF,TGTGCCAGCAGATCGACTGGGTCACCCCTCCACTTT
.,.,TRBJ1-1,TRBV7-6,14,CASSSDQGHTEAFF,TGTGCCAGCAGCTCCGATCAGGGCCACACTGAAGCTTTCTTT
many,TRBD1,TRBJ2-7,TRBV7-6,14,CASSLETGAYEQYF,TGTGCCAGCAGCCTAGAGACAGGGGCCTACGAGCAGTACTTC
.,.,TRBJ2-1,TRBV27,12,CASSMSRGEQFF,TGTGCCAGCAGTATGTCTCGGGGTGAGCAGTTCTTC
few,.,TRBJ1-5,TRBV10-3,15,CATSHTIDSNQPQHF,TGTGCCACATCTCACACCATCGATAGCAATCAGCCCCAGCATTTT
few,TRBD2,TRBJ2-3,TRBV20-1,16,CSAKGRTSGISDTQYF,TGCAGTGCTAAGGGTCGGACTAGCGGGATCTCAGATACGCAGTATTTT
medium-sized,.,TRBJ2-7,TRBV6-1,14,CASSPGDSAYEQYF,TGTGCCAGCAGTCCTGGCGATAGTGCGTACGAGCAGTACTTC
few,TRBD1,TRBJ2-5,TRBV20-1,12,CSARDRQETQYF,TGCAGTGCTAGGGACAGGCAAGAGACCCAGTACTTC
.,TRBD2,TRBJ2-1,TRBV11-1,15,CASSLLAGVWNEQFF,TGTGCCAGCAGCTTGCTAGCGGGAGTTTGGAATGAGCAGTTCTTC
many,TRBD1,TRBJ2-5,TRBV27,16,CASRVARDRGIETQYF,TGTGCCAGCAGAGTCGCCCGGGACAGGGGTATTGAGACCCAGTACTTC
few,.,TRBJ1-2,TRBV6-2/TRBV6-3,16,CASSYSAGSQYYGYTF,TGTGCCAGCAGTTACTCTGCAGGGAGTCAGTACTATGGCTACACCTTC
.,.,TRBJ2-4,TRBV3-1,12,CASRSTLNIQYF,TGTGCCAGCCGCAGCACCTTAAACATTCAGTACTTC
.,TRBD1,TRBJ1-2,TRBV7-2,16,CASSLRSTGAIYGYTF,TGTGCCAGCAGCTTAAGGTCTACAGGGGCGATCTATGGCTACACCTTC
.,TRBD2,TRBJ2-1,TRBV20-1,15,CSADVSGSSYNEQFF,TGCAGTGCAGACGTTAGCGGGAGCTCCTACAATGAGCAGTTCTTC
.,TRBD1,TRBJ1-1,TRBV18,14,CASSPGQRGTEAFF,TGTGCCAGCTCACCGGGACAGCGAGGCACTGAAGCTTTCTTT
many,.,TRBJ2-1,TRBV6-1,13,CASSEFGAGIEFF,.
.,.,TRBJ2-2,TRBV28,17,CASSYIQGIPGTGELFF,TGTGCCAGCAGTTACATCCAGGGGATCCCCGGCACCGGGGAGCTGTTTTTT
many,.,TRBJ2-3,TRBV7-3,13,CASSPFREDTQYF,TGTGCCAGCAGCCCATTTAGGGAAGATACGCAGTATTTT
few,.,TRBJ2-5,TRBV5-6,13,CASSLAHQETQYF,TGTGCCAGCAGCTTGGCCCACCAAGAGACCCAGTACTTC
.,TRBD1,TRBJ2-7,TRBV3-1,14,CASSFRDREYEQYF,TGTGCCAGCAGCTTCCGGGACAGAGAGTACGAGCAGTACTTC
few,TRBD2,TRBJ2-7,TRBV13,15,CASSLTGLAGEEQYF,TGTGCCAGCAGCTTAACTGGACTAGCGGGGGAAGAGCAGTACTTC
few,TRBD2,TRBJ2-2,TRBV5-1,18,CASSLPLGAGLNTGELFF,TGCGCCAGCAGCTTGCCCCTGGGAGCGGGGCTGAACACCGGGGAGCTGTTTTTT